Sequencing of this T cell receptor (beta chain) was carried out in a study of beta chain features in type 1 diabetes. Expressed TCRB transcripts got sequenced, as all isolated RNA was reverse transcribed. Data came from immunoSEQ multiplex PCR; TCRdb stores just in-frame clones and leaves some out. The sample consists of a few hundred thousand clones, approximately 15% of them appearing once. This CDR3 has 16 amino acids. The germline V and J ends were trimmed by 4 bases and 4 bases, with 22 bases remaining between them. Looked up from germline, CDR1 is GTSNPN and CDR2 is SVGIG (reference sequence). Sequenced input: naive CD4+ T cells from blood. This TCR was sampled from a woman between 18 and 30 years old in good health. The V gene is TRBV30, the J gene TRBJ1-2; D may be TRBD1 (5 bases). The CDR3 region has the DNA TGTGCCTGGACCTATGGGGCCCTCCTTAGCCTCTATGGCTACACCTTC. Translation: CAWTYGALLSLYGYTF.